This entry features one T cell receptor beta chain sequence. Its antigen is undetermined. This sample was included in a study of cytomegalovirus exposure and HLA in healthy donors. Study results and limitations: For presence/absence analyses, sequencing depth was assumed to be roughly uniform across donors.

13 Jbeta primers and 60 Vbeta primers were used for the PCR. Libraries were prepared by immunoSEQ multiplex PCR; TCRdb keeps only in-frame clonotypes and omits some of them. This sample's table reports more than 200,000 clones. The V gene lost 5 bases and the J gene lost 0 bases, with 8 bases spanning the gap. The CDR3 has 14 amino acids. Germline V lookup: CDR1 SEHNR, CDR2 FQNEAQ (reference sequence). The receptor was isolated from a woman aged 30 to 39 in good health and CMV-seropositive. The specimen sequenced was PBMCs. The rearrangement joins TRBV7-9 to TRBJ1-3, with D possibly TRBD1 on 6 matching bases. CDR3 loop: CASSLDSSGNTIYF. The CDR3 region has the DNA TGTGCCAGCAGCCTGGACAGCTCTGGAAACACCATATATTTT.